Presented here are 3 T cell receptor beta chains from one specimen sequenced in a study of PD-1 blockade in classical Hodgkin lymphoma. Here immunoSEQ multiplex PCR was the method, and the copy in TCRdb shows in-frame clones only, minus some. The repertoire holds more than 90,000 clones, with around four fifths as singletons. Time point indicated: cycle 4 day 1 (C4D1), after 5 to 7 weeks of nivolumab. Relapse was seen in all patients after autologous stem cell transplantation, and brentuximab vedotin exposure was variable. Sequencing used peripheral blood mononuclear cells (PBMCs), obtained before the fourth cycle of nivolumab. These receptors came from a human donor with classical Hodgkin lymphoma.

The chain has TRBV5-8 and TRBJ1-4; unclear D gene. This CDR3 has 11 amino acids. Deletions cut 5 bases from V and 7 bases from J, with 6 bases between. Germline loops: CDR1 SGHTS, CDR2 YDEGEE. The CDR3 DNA is TGTGCCAGCAGATTCGTTGAAAAACTGTTTTTT. Encoded protein: CASRFVEKLFF. Full variable domain (missing parts from reference TRBV5-8 and TRBJ1-4): EAGVTQSPTHLIKTRGQQATLRCSPISGHTSVYWYQQALGLGLQFLLWYDEGEERNRGNFPPRFSGRQFPNYSSELNVNALELEDSALYLCASRFVEKLFFGSGTQLSVL.

J is TRBJ1-2 and V is TRBV10-3; no clear D gene. Trimming took off 2 bases at V and 3 bases at J, with 10 bases between the two ends. CDR3 length: 14 amino acids. Germline values: CDR1 ENHRY, CDR2 SYGVKD. In DNA form, the CDR3 reads TGTGCCATCAGTGAGCGGGATGCTTACTATGGCTACACCTTC. Translation gives CAISERDAYYGYTF.

The V and J genes are TRBV7-4 and TRBJ2-7; 9 bases align to TRBD1. The CDR3 contains 16 residues. Germline V gene sequence: CDR1 SGHVT, CDR2 SQSDAQ. V shed 6 bases, J shed 0 bases, and the junction held 9 bases outside the gene matches. CDR3 DNA: TGTGCCAGCAGTTTAACCGGGACAGGGATCTCCTACGAGCAGTACTTC. Protein product: CASSLTGTGISYEQYF. The full variable domain, its missing parts supplied by reference TRBV7-4 and TRBJ2-7, is GAGVSQSPRYKVAKRGRDVALRCDSISGHVTLYWYRQTLGQGSEVLTYSQSDAQRDKSGRPSGRFSAERPERSVSTLKIQRTEQGDSAVYLCASSLTGTGISYEQYFGPGTRLTVT.